This T cell receptor beta chain was sequenced in a study of cytomegalovirus exposure and HLA in healthy donors. A multiplex PCR was run with 60 Vbeta primers and 13 Jbeta primers. TCRdb's copy holds only in-frame clones and misses some; the assay was immunoSEQ multiplex PCR. The table shows roughly 110,000 clones, with 55% to 85% occurring only once. This CDR3 region has 14 residues. V was clipped by 8 bases and J by 5 bases, with 18 bases between them. The germline CDR1 and CDR2 sequences are MNHNS and SASEGT. This clone has more than one count but fewer than ten. What it recognizes is unknown. Study-wide findings and caveats: Excluded: some indistinguishable V segments such as TRBV6-2 and TRBV6-3. According to an earlier analysis, most TCR beta V segments yielded productive rearrangements about 87% or about 30% of the time.

This chain links TRBV6-1 with TRBJ1-2, with D possibly TRBD1 on 6 matching bases. The specimen sequenced was PBMCs. This clonotype was obtained from a man younger than 40 in good health and CMV-seronegative. The CDR3 bases are TGTGCCAGCTCCGAGGGGGGGCAGGTATATGGCTACACCTTC. Translating it yields CASSEGGQVYGYTF.